The 2 T cell receptor beta chains given below trace back to one sample, sequenced in a study of blood T cell repertoires in COVID-19. Using immunoSEQ multiplex PCR, the repertoire was profiled, and TCRdb retains in-frame clones only, with some absent. Seen here are about 140,000 clones, 60% to 80% observed once, and the top ten hold roughly 9%. Sequenced material: peripheral blood. All receptors come from a woman aged 45 to 65 with active or convalescent COVID-19.

The V and J genes are TRBV19 and TRBJ2-2; D might be TRBD2 (7 bases). Deletions cut 2 bases from V and 7 bases from J, with 11 bases between. The germline CDR1 and CDR2 sequences are LNHDA and SQIVND (reference sequence). The CDR3 contains 14 residues. CDR3 nucleotides: TGTGCCAGTAGTATAAGGGGGGGAAACGGGGAGCTGTTTTTT. This translates into CASSIRGGNGELFF.

The chain joins TRBV18 to TRBJ1-3; D might be TRBD1 (6 bases). CDR1 and CDR2 from the germline V gene are KGHSH and LQKENI. The V gene lost 5 bases and the J gene lost 0 bases, with 17 bases spanning the gap. The CDR3 runs 17 residues. CDR3 protein: CASSLNRDLDSGNTIYF. As DNA, the CDR3 is TGTGCCAGCTCATTAAACAGGGACCTAGACTCTGGAAACACCATATATTTT.